This TCR beta chain was sequenced in a study of cytotoxic CD8 clonotypes in ibrutinib-treated CLL. About the study: By median around 66 months, roughly twelve had progressed and approximately 15 stayed remitted; responses had been 2 complete and roughly 24 partial. Mean productive templates were under 260,000; mean productive rearrangements were around 93,000. Study-level points and caveats: At baseline, clonality was higher than in age-matched healthy donors and correlated with CD8+ counts. Whereas clonality rose at ibrutinib response, it declined toward baseline at progression.

Concerning this clone itself: Antigen unknown.

With 5 bases removed from V and 4 bases from J, the gap between germline ends came to 8 bases. The CDR3 totals 11 residues. The germline V gene has CDR1 SQVTM and CDR2 ANQGSEA. Produced via immunoSEQ multiplex PCR; TCRdb's table is partial and in-frame only. The top ten hold about 34% of the sample, which has around 97,000 clones, 60% to 80% seen once. V is TRBV29-1 and J is TRBJ1-1; tentative D call: TRBD1 (6 bases). The source of this sequence is a human donor with chronic lymphocytic leukemia. The sequencing here drew on PBMCs, taken after 12 months of ibrutinib treatment. The CDR3: CSVRTATEAFF. The CDR3 nucleotides read TGCAGCGTTCGGACAGCCACTGAAGCTTTCTTT.